The source of this T cell receptor beta chain is a study of OX40 agonist ivuxolimab in advanced cancers. Study summary: Those treated in dose escalation had hepatocellular carcinoma, melanoma, renal cell cancer or head and neck cancer. Subjects had a mean age of around 60 years, with a range of roughly 20 to 80; roughly 83% were male.

Using immunoSEQ multiplex PCR, the repertoire was profiled, and TCRdb retains in-frame clones only, with some absent. The sample lists roughly 83,000 clones, about 89% occurring once. With 4 bases removed from V and 8 bases from J, the gap between germline ends came to 18 bases. The CDR3 runs to 14 residues. Germline V gives CDR1 GTSNPN, CDR2 SVGIG (reference sequence). The gene calls are TRBV30 and TRBJ1-3; D is unresolved. Source: CD4+ or CD8+ T cells sorted from blood, taken in a trial of the OX40 agonist ivuxolimab. This sequence originates from an adult with an advanced solid tumor such as melanoma, head and neck, liver or kidney cancer. CDR3 protein: CAWTWAPWRDTIYF. Here the CDR3 DNA reads TGTGCCTGGACTTGGGCCCCTTGGAGAGACACCATATATTTT. The whole variable domain, filled in from reference TRBV30 and TRBJ1-3, reads SQTIHQWPATLVQPVGSPLSLECTVEGTSNPNLYWYRQAAGRGLQLLFYSVGIGQISSEVPQNLSASRPQDRQFILSSKKLLLSDSGFYLCAWTWAPWRDTIYFGEGSWLTVV.